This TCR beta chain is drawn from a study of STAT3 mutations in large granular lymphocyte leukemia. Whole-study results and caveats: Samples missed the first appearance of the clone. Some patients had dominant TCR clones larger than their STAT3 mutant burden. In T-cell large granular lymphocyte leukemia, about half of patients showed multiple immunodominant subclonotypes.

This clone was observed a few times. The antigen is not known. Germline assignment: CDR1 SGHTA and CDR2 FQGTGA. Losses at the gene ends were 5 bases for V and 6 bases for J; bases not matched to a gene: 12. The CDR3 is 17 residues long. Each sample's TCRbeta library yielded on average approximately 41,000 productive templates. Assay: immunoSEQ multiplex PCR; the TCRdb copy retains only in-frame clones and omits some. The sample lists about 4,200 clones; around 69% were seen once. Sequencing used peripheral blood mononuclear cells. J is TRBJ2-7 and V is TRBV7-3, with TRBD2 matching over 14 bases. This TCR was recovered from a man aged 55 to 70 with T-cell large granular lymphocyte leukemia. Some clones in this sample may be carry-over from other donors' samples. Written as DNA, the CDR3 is TGTGCCAGCAGCCCACGGATGACTAGCGGGGGGGCCAGCGAGCAGTACTTC. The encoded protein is CASSPRMTSGGASEQYF. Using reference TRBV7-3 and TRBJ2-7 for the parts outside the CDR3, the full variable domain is GAGVSQTPSNKVTEKGKYVELRCDPISGHTALYWYRQSLGQGPEFLIYFQGTGAADDSGLPNDRFFAVRPEGSVSTLKIQRTERGDSAVYLCASSPRMTSGGASEQYFGPGTRLTVT.